A selection of T cell receptor beta chains follows, all from one sample in a study of blood T cells in healthy people across ages. TCRdb reprocessed the 5' RACE reads with MiXCR, giving one entry per CDR3 protein. The sample holds 1.5 million to 2 million distinct CDR3 sequences, approximately 28% seen once. Material: blood. These receptors originate from a woman in her thirties in good health. Both conserved end residues are trimmed from each CDR3. The order of the fields is J gene, V gene, clone size, CDR3 length, CDR3 protein. Only some rows state a clone size, as once, few, many or a class for expanded clones.

TRBJ2-3,TRBV7-2,few,14,ASSLVGSGNTDTQY
TRBJ2-7,TRBV5-6,many,11,ASSSWRGNEQY
TRBJ2-5,TRBV5-1,-,13,ASSRGGTGYNEQY
TRBJ1-2,TRBV3-1,-,11,ASSQDPGLVYT
TRBJ2-1,TRBV6-5,few,11,ASQGSYYNEQF
TRBJ1-1,TRBV20-1,few,14,SARGGQAFSDTEAF
TRBJ2-7,TRBV30,few,12,AWSKWTGSYEQY
TRBJ2-3,TRBV7-2,many,12,ASSQQRDTDTQY
TRBJ2-4,TRBV7-4,-,14,ASIKGQGKGRDIQY
TRBJ2-3,TRBV5-1,-,15,ASSWAGHSQGSDTQY
TRBJ2-5,TRBV7-2,few,17,ASSYPLGGAVSEQETQY
TRBJ1-3,TRBV7-2,-,14,ASSSLDRRPGNTIY
TRBJ2-6,TRBV5-1,few,16,ASSLRVTAVSGANVLT
TRBJ2-1,TRBV27,-,13,ASSTRGGTYNEQF
TRBJ2-6,TRBV7-8,many,13,ASSFRLTGANVLT
TRBJ2-3,TRBV5-1,many,13,ASSAGLAGEDTQY
TRBJ2-3,TRBV20-1,few,9,SARGLGSQY
TRBJ2-5,TRBV5-1,many,14,ASSLVPAGEQETQY
TRBJ1-2,TRBV2,few,11,ASSVLDEGGYT
TRBJ2-5,TRBV29-1,few,12,NVEGQGAAYGQY
TRBJ1-2,TRBV5-1,-,12,ASSLDTNFLSYT
TRBJ2-1,TRBV29-1,few,10,SVGGLAGLQF
TRBJ1-2,TRBV20-1,-,13,SARIGAGIYYGYT
TRBJ2-4,TRBV5-1,-,18,ASSLARLAQDPSAKNIQY
TRBJ2-7,TRBV7-7,-,13,ASSIRSGQGYEQY
TRBJ2-1,TRBV18,few,13,ASSPRGFTYNEQF
TRBJ2-1,TRBV4-1,-,14,ACSQDPRDLNNEQF
TRBJ1-6,TRBV20-1,-,13,SAKPGGQGSSPLH
TRBJ1-1,TRBV30,-,9,AWARRPEAF
TRBJ2-3,TRBV12-3/TRBV12-4,-,13,ASSWGQGSTDTQY
TRBJ1-2,TRBV5-1,-,12,ASSLEGGRDGYT
TRBJ1-2,TRBV7-3,-,11,ASSLEADSGYT